The 15 T cell receptor beta chains below were found in one sample sequenced in a study of blood T cell repertoires in COVID-19. TCRdb's copy holds only in-frame clones and misses some; the assay was immunoSEQ multiplex PCR. The table records 350,000 or so clones, about nine tenths of them present only once. Sequenced input: PBMCs or T cells enriched from blood (not recorded which). Receptor source: a woman under 40 who had been exposed to COVID-19.

Notes on this clone: The germline gene is not matched at one end of the junction; a read error may be the cause. V usage is TRBV6-2 or TRBV6-3 and J usage is TRBJ2-5; 7 bases are a match to TRBD1. The CDR3 consists of 15 residues. From germline, CDR1 is MNHEY and CDR2 SVGEGT. This chain's CDR3 is CASSDSGQTQETQYF. The CDR3 DNA reads TGTGCCAGCAGTGACTCGGGACAGACACAAGAGACCCAGTACTTC.

This clone was seen just once. V usage is TRBV7-2 and J usage is TRBJ2-7, with TRBD2 matching 12 bases. V was clipped by 2 bases and J by 2 bases; unmatched bases: 7. Germline V CDR1 and CDR2: SGHTA, FQGNSA. The CDR3 has 17 amino acids. The CDR3 region has the DNA TGTGCCAGCAGCTTAATGTCCGGGACTAGCGGGCCCTACGAGCAGTACTTC. As protein: CASSLMSGTSGPYEQYF.

The V and J genes are TRBV6-2 or TRBV6-3 and TRBJ1-2, with D perhaps matching TRBD1 (6 bases). The CDR3 spans 15 residues. V dropped 2 bases and J dropped 4 bases, with 14 bases sitting between them. Germline V gives CDR1 MNHEY, CDR2 SVGEGT. The CDR3 DNA reads TGTGCCAGCAGTTACGCTCTGGGGACACCCTATGGCTACACCTTC. This codes for CASSYALGTPYGYTF.

The chain uses TRBV30 and TRBJ1-1, with 7 bases aligning to TRBD1. The junction had 7 bases not matched to a gene; V was cut back by 2 bases and J by 1 base. The CDR3 consists of 15 residues. Germline V gene data show CDR1 as GTSNPN and CDR2 as SVGIG (reference sequence). In DNA, the CDR3 is TGTGCCTGGAGTCAGACCGGGACAGCGAACACTGAAGCTTTCTTT. Residues: CAWSQTGTANTEAFF.

V usage is TRBV5-1 and J usage is TRBJ1-3; D gene uncertain. Germline values: CDR1 SGHRS, CDR2 YFSETQ. V was pared by 5 bases and J by 0 bases, with 6 bases between. This CDR3 has 13 residues. CDR3: CASRLTSGNTIYF. CDR3 nucleotides: TGCGCCAGCAGACTTACCTCTGGAAACACCATATATTTT. The full variable domain, rest sourced from reference TRBV5-1 and TRBJ1-3, is KAGVTQTPRYLIKTRGQQVTLSCSPISGHRSVSWYQQTPGQGLQFLFEYFSETQRNKGNFPGRFSGRQFSNSRSEMNVSTLELGDSALYLCASRLTSGNTIYFGEGSWLTVV.

V gene TRBV27 combines with J gene TRBJ2-7; TRBD1 matches 10 bases. CDR1 and CDR2 from the germline V gene are MNHEY and SMNVEV (reference sequence). The CDR3 length is 15 residues. The ends lost 7 bases at V and 3 bases at J; junction bases unmatched: 9. CDR3 nucleotide sequence: TGTGCCAGCACCTCCCGGGACAGGGGTATCTACGAGCAGTACTTC. Its translation is CASTSRDRGIYEQYF.

The V and J genes are TRBV6-1 and TRBJ2-1; D is unresolved. Germline V gene sequence: CDR1 MNHNS, CDR2 SASEGT. V lost 4 bases and J lost 2, with 15 bases in between. The CDR3 totals 16 residues. CDR3 nucleotides: TGTGCCAGCAGTGTTGTGAGCGCCCCCCCCTACAATGAGCAGTTCTTC. It yields the protein CASSVVSAPPYNEQFF.

The chain has TRBV3-1 (or the pseudogene TRBV3-2) and TRBJ1-1, with D possibly matching TRBD1 (6 bases). V was pared by 2 bases and J by 5 bases, with 15 bases between. Germline assignment: CDR1 LGHDT and CDR2 YNNKEL (reference sequence). This CDR3 has 15 amino acids. CDR3 DNA: TGTGCCAGCAGCCAAAGAGACAGGTTGGGGACTGAAGCTTTCTTT. It specifies CASSQRDRLGTEAFF.

J is TRBJ2-3 and V is TRBV2; TRBD2 matches at 10 bases. The junction had 8 bases not matched to a gene; V was cut back by 8 bases and J by 3 bases. The germline V gene encodes CDR1 SNHLY and CDR2 FYNNEI. This CDR3 has 15 amino acids. CDR3 bases: TGTGCCAGCGGAGTTGGACTAGCGGTGACAGATACGCAGTATTTT. This translates into CASGVGLAVTDTQYF.

This clone appeared a single time. V usage is TRBV29-1 and J usage is TRBJ2-1; D not certain. The CDR3 is 11 amino acids. Trimming took off 4 bases at V and 7 bases at J, with 8 bases between the two ends. Germline V CDR1 and CDR2: SQVTM, ANQGSEA. The CDR3 region has the DNA TGCAGCGTTGGTTATGTTAATGAGCAGTTCTTC. Protein: CSVGYVNEQFF.

The J gene is TRBJ2-1, the V gene TRBV11-2; 7 bases map to TRBD2. The germline gives CDR1 SGHAT, CDR2 FQNNGV. This CDR3 has 16 amino acids. V was pared by 5 bases and J by 8 bases, with 15 bases of the junction left unmatched. CDR3 coding DNA: TGTGCCAGCAGCCCCCGGGGAGGGTCCTTTCCGGATGAGCAGTTCTTC. Its protein product is CASSPRGGSFPDEQFF.

The rearrangement joins TRBV5-1 to TRBJ2-7, with 13 bases fitting TRBD2. The CDR3 has 15 residues. Germline values: CDR1 SGHRS, CDR2 YFSETQ. The junction had 10 bases not matched to a gene; V was cut back by 4 bases and J by 9 bases. The DNA for the CDR3 is TGCGCCAGCAGCCCCCCACTAGCGGGAGGGGAAGTGCAGTACTTC. It translates to CASSPPLAGGEVQYF.

This chain joins TRBV3-1 (or the pseudogene TRBV3-2) and TRBJ1-2; no firm D call. Trimming took 2 bases from V and 4 from J, leaving 14 bases between them. CDR3 size: 15 residues. The germline V gene has CDR1 LGHDT and CDR2 YNNKEL (reference sequence). CDR3 in DNA: TGTGCCAGCAGCCAACAGGAACCCTTCTTCTATGGCTACACCTTC. It codes for CASSQQEPFFYGYTF.

The rearrangement joins TRBV25-1 to TRBJ1-2; D is uncertain. Trimming pared 0 bases from V and 7 bases from J, leaving 12 bases between. Germline loops: CDR1 MGHDK, CDR2 SYGVNS. The CDR3 consists of 14 residues. Here the CDR3 DNA reads TGTGCCAGCAGTGAATATGTCGGGGTGGGTGGCTACACCTTC. Its protein is CASSEYVGVGGYTF.

V is TRBV3-1 (or the pseudogene TRBV3-2) and J is TRBJ2-7; no clear D gene. Trimming cost V 1 base and J 2 bases, with 12 bases left between them. The CDR3 has 15 amino acids. CDR1 is LGHDT, CDR2 YNNKEL, per germline (reference sequence). The CDR3 region is CASSQGGLEAYEQYF. CDR3 bases: TGTGCCAGCAGCCAAGGAGGCCTTGAAGCCTACGAGCAGTACTTC.